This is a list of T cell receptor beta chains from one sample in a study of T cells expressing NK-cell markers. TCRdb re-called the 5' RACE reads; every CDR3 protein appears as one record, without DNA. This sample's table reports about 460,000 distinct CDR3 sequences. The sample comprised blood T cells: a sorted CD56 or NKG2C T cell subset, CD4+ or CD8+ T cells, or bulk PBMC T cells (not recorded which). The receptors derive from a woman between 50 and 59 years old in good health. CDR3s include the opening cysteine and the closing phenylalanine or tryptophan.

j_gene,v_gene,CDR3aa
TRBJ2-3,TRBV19,CASSIGGKGSTDTQYF
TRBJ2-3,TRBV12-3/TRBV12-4,CASTQDRTDTQYF
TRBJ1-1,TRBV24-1,CATSDGTGYNTEAFF
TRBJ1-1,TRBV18,CASSPGREGTEAFF
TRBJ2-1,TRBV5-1,CASSKLDRVIWEQFF
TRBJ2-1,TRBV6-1,CASSERAGGYNEQFF
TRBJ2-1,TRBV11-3,CASSPPATSGRDNEQFF
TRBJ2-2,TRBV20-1,CSARAMTGELFF
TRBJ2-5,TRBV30,CARRRGETQYF
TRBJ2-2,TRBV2,CASSEGTNGELFF
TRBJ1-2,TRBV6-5,CASTKGDRDYGYTF
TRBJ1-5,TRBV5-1,CASSLVYQLRLEDQPQHF
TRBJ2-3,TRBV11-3,CASSLSGSLADTQYF
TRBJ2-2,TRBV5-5,CASISGTHTGELFF
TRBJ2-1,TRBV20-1,CSARDLGGAGEQFF
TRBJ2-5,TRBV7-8,CASSLTGAVETQYF
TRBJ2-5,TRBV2,CASSDQTGAETQYF
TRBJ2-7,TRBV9,CASSPRTGYGEQYF
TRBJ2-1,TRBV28,CASTGPYNEQFF
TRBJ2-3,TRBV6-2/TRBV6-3,CASEDRLRDTQYF
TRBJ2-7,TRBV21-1,CASTSGGGPQRVVWPYEQYF
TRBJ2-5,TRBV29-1,CSVEKRTPKGETQYF
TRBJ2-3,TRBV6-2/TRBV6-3,CASSRWTSGSTDTQYF
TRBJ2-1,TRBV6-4,CASSVGTGVDEQFF
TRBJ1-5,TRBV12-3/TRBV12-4,CASSSHGTGRGQPQHF
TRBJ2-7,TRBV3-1,CASSHGTSGRNREQYF
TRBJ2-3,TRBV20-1,CSAPVASGKDTQYF
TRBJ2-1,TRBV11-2,CASSSQTRLNEQFF
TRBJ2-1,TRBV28,CASSLGKWNEQFF
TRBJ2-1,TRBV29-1,CSADSQGSEQFF
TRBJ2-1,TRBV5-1,CASSLALALAGKNEQFF
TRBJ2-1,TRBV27,CASSPNGGEQFF
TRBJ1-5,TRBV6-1,CASRKLSGQPQHF
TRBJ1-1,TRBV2,CASSPSQGALHTEAFF
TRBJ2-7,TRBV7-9,CASSLAGTGRIPYEQYF
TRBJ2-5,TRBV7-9,CASSLVREVETQYF
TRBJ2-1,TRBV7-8,CASTQGYRGKHNEQFF
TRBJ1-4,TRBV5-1,CASSDGQPEKLFF
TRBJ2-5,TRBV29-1,CSVEEPLAGGTGETQYF
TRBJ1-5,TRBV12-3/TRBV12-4,CASSVGGQPQHF
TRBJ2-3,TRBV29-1,CSVYARQARDTQYF
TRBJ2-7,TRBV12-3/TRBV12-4,CASSFRRVEQYF
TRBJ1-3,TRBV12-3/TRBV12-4,CASSSDRQSSGNTIYF
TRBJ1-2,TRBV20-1,CSASDPGRFYGYTF
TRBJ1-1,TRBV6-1,CASREGSGEAFF